These T cell receptor beta chains were read from a single sample in a study of cytomegalovirus exposure and HLA in healthy donors. Clones were read by immunoSEQ multiplex PCR, and TCRdb kept only the in-frame ones, dropping some. Of roughly 200,000 clones in the sample, around 77% were seen once. Input material: PBMCs. The origin of the receptors is a young woman in good health and CMV-seronegative. Each CDR3 is given with its conserved first and last residue. D genes are given only for firm matches. A clone size is listed for some rows: how often the clone was seen (once, few, many), or a class if it is expanded.

V: TRBV29-1; D: NA; size: NA; J: TRBJ1-1; DNA: TGCAGCGTTGGGTCGGTGATGGAGACTGAAGCTTTCTTT; CDR3: CSVGSVMETEAFF
V: TRBV28; D: NA; size: NA; J: TRBJ2-2; DNA: TGTGCCAGCAGGGCCCCTAGCCCAGTGAACACCGGGGAGCTGTTTTTT; CDR3: CASRAPSPVNTGELFF
V: TRBV5-1; D: TRBD2; size: NA; J: TRBJ2-1; DNA: TGCGCCAGCAGCTCGGGACTAGCGGCGCCCTACAATGAGCAGTTCTTC; CDR3: CASSSGLAAPYNEQFF
V: TRBV30; D: TRBD1; size: NA; J: TRBJ1-2; DNA: TGTGCCGGCAGAACAGGGGGCTTCTATGGCTACACCTTC; CDR3: CAGRTGGFYGYTF
V: TRBV9; D: TRBD1; size: NA; J: TRBJ2-7; DNA: TGTGCCAGCAGCGCCCGACAGGGGGCGGTCCCTGGGGGGATATACGAGCAGTACTTC; CDR3: CASSARQGAVPGGIYEQYF
V: TRBV15; D: NA; size: NA; J: TRBJ2-3; DNA: TGTGCCACCAGCAGAGATCAGGAAGATACGCAGTATTTT; CDR3: CATSRDQEDTQYF
V: TRBV10-3; D: NA; size: NA; J: TRBJ1-5; DNA: TGTGCCATCAGTGTACAGATGGTGGCTCAGCCCCAGCATTTT; CDR3: CAISVQMVAQPQHF
V: TRBV29-1; D: NA; size: once; J: TRBJ1-2; DNA: TGCAGCGTGACCGACAGCGATCGTAACTATGGCTACACCTTC; CDR3: CSVTDSDRNYGYTF
V: TRBV14; D: TRBD1; size: NA; J: TRBJ2-5; DNA: TGTGCCAGCAGCCCACTACACAGGGGGCGCCAAGAGACCCAGTACTTC; CDR3: CASSPLHRGRQETQYF
V: TRBV6-1; D: NA; size: NA; J: TRBJ1-1; DNA: TGTGCCAGCACAGGGATCATGAACACTGAAGCTTTCTTT; CDR3: CASTGIMNTEAFF
V: TRBV28; D: NA; size: NA; J: TRBJ1-2; DNA: TGTGCCAGCAGTTTAGGCCCCCAGGGTAGTGGCTACACCTTC; CDR3: CASSLGPQGSGYTF
V: TRBV19; D: TRBD1; size: NA; J: TRBJ1-2; DNA: TGTGCCAGTAGTCGGACAGGGGAATATGGCTACACCTTC; CDR3: CASSRTGEYGYTF
V: TRBV5-1; D: NA; size: NA; J: TRBJ1-2; DNA: TGCGCCAGCAGCTTGGCGAAGCCCAAAAACTACACCTTC; CDR3: CASSLAKPKNYTF
V: TRBV18; D: TRBD2; size: NA; J: TRBJ2-1; DNA: TGTGCCAGCTCACCGATCGGACTAGCGGGAGGTATCTCCTACAATGAGCAGTTCTTC; CDR3: CASSPIGLAGGISYNEQFF
V: TRBV11-2; D: NA; size: few; J: TRBJ2-7; DNA: TGTGCCAGCAGTGTAGGCATCCAGCGTAGCTACGAGCAGTACTTC; CDR3: CASSVGIQRSYEQYF
V: TRBV5-1; D: NA; size: NA; J: TRBJ2-7; DNA: TGCGCCAGCAGCTTGGCCCTCCGTTACGAGCAGTACTTC; CDR3: CASSLALRYEQYF
V: TRBV5-4; D: TRBD1; size: NA; J: TRBJ2-7; DNA: TGTGCCAGCAGCGTCCAGGGGGCAGTCTACGAGCAGTACTTC; CDR3: CASSVQGAVYEQYF
V: TRBV14; D: TRBD2; size: NA; J: TRBJ2-7; DNA: TGTGCCAGCAGCCAAGGACCTAGCGGGAGTTACGAGCAGTACTTC; CDR3: CASSQGPSGSYEQYF
V: TRBV14; D: TRBD1; size: few; J: TRBJ2-5; DNA: TGTGCCAGCAGCTATACCGGGACAGGGGCCCGCCACAGGCAAGAGACCCAGTACTTC; CDR3: CASSYTGTGARHRQETQYF
V: TRBV30; D: NA; size: NA; J: TRBJ2-3; DNA: TGTGCCTGGAGTGTACTTCGCGGAGATACGCAGTATTTT; CDR3: CAWSVLRGDTQYF
V: TRBV5-6; D: NA; size: NA; J: TRBJ2-2; DNA: TGTGCCAGCAGCTTGTTAACAACCGGGGAGCTGTTTTTT; CDR3: CASSLLTTGELFF
V: TRBV6-5; D: NA; size: NA; J: TRBJ2-7; DNA: TGTGCCAGCAGCCCCACAGAGGGGGGGCAGTGGGAGCAGTACTTC; CDR3: CASSPTEGGQWEQYF
V: TRBV18; D: NA; size: NA; J: TRBJ2-6; DNA: TGTGCCAGCTCACCACCGGCGGGGAGCTCTGGGGCCAACGTCCTGACTTTC; CDR3: CASSPPAGSSGANVLTF
V: TRBV7-6; D: NA; size: NA; J: TRBJ1-2; DNA: TGTGCCAGCAGCTTAGTTGGGGGGACTTCTCTTGGCTACCCCTTC; CDR3: CASSLVGGTSLGYPF